This T cell receptor (beta chain) came from a study of memory CD4+ T cells and cytomegalovirus serostatus. The sort gate was single viable CD3+CD4+CD8-CD45RO+ cells for memory CD4+ T cells. The assay was immunoSEQ multiplex PCR, and TCRdb's table has in-frame clones only and misses some. Seen here are fewer than 50,000 clones, 75% to 85% observed once, and the top ten hold roughly 1.1%. Sequences were obtained from memory CD4+ T cells from blood. This TCR was sampled from an adult in good health and CMV-seronegative.

The CDR3 DNA reads TGTGCCAGCACCGGTAGCGGGGGGATCAATGAGCAGTTCTTC. This codes for CASTGSGGINEQFF. The rearrangement joins TRBV7-9 to TRBJ2-1; 10 bases are a match to TRBD2. Germline assignment: CDR1 SEHNR and CDR2 FQNEAQ (reference sequence). V lost 7 bases, J lost 6 bases, and 6 bases stayed unmatched. The CDR3 runs 14 residues. The full variable domain, in which reference TRBV7-9 and TRBJ2-1 provide the parts outside the CDR3, is DTGVSQNPRHKITKRGQNVTFRCDPISEHNRLYWYRQTLGQGPEFLTYFQNEAQLEKSRLLSDRFSAERPKGSFSTLEIQRTEQGDSAMYLCASTGSGGINEQFFGPGTRLTVL.